This T cell receptor beta chain appears in the sequencing data of a study of blood T cell repertoires in COVID-19. CDR1 and CDR2 (germline): MNHEY, SVGEGT. The CDR3 is 15 residues long. V was pared by 5 bases and J by 1 base, with 14 bases between. The data were produced by immunoSEQ multiplex PCR, yet TCRdb's version contains in-frame clones alone and is incomplete. The sample includes around 160,000 clones, around 80% of them seen just once. The receptor was derived from a man in his fifties who had recovered from COVID-19. Sequenced material: PBMCs or T cells enriched from blood (not recorded which). The chain combines TRBV6-2 or TRBV6-3 with TRBJ1-1; weak D call: TRBD1 (6 bases). The CDR3 sequence: CASSTGWLSNTEAFF. For the CDR3, the DNA is TGTGCCAGCAGTACAGGGTGGCTTTCGAACACTGAAGCTTTCTTT.